This T cell receptor beta chain comes out of a study of OX40 agonist ivuxolimab in advanced cancers. Some clones are missing from TCRdb's copy, which holds only in-frame ones; the method was immunoSEQ multiplex PCR. The profile covers some 67,000 clones, with 70% to 90% appearing a single time and approximately 0.3% taken by the ten largest. V lost 8 bases, J lost 5 bases, and 18 bases lay in between. Germline V CDR1 and CDR2: MDHEN, SYDVKM. This CDR3 is 14 amino acids long. The material sequenced was CD4+ or CD8+ T cells sorted from blood, taken in a trial of the OX40 agonist ivuxolimab. V usage is TRBV28 and J usage is TRBJ2-5; D is uncertain. The sequence came from an adult with an advanced solid tumor such as melanoma, head and neck, liver or kidney cancer. CDR3 sequence: CASGNGQSRETQYF. CDR3 nucleotide sequence: TGTGCCAGCGGCAACGGGCAGTCCAGGGAGACCCAGTACTTC.